A selection of T cell receptor beta chains follows, all from one sample in a study of graft-versus-host responses after intestinal transplantation. Their antigens are not known. Sequencing used immunoSEQ multiplex PCR; TCRdb keeps in-frame clones, though not all of them. The repertoire has about 91,000 clones, less than 95% of them found once; the top ten carry approximately 0.32%. The sequencing used unstimulated CD4+ T cells sorted from spleen or lymph node cells, collected before transplant. The receptors come from a human donor who was the organ donor for an intestinal transplant. The CDR3 runs from the conserved cysteine through the conserved F or W. The D gene is left open where the match is weak. Not all rows give a size; the values are once, few, many and, for expanded clones, a class.

>-|-|TRBJ2-3|TRBV13
CASSFRRGGYTDTQYF
TGTGCCAGCAGCTTCAGGAGAGGAGGATACACAGATACGCAGTATTTT
>-|TRBD2|TRBJ2-3|TRBV27
CASSFGAGGGTDTQYF
TGTGCCAGCAGTTTCGGTGCGGGGGGGGGCACAGATACGCAGTATTTT
>-|-|TRBJ2-5|TRBV5-1
CASSLYRKETQYF
TGCGCCAGCAGCCTATACCGTAAAGAGACCCAGTACTTC
>few|-|TRBJ1-1|TRBV4-1
CASSQVGGARLGTEAFF
TGCGCCAGCAGCCAAGTCGGGGGGGCGCGTTTGGGCACTGAAGCTTTCTTT
>-|TRBD2|TRBJ2-5|TRBV7-2
CASSLVGGGYETQYF
TGTGCCAGCAGCTTAGTTGGGGGGGGATATGAGACCCAGTACTTC
>-|-|TRBJ1-1|TRBV5-1
CASSFISGVNTEAFF
TGCGCCAGCAGCTTTATCTCAGGGGTGAACACTGAAGCTTTCTTT
>few|-|TRBJ1-3|TRBV30
CAWSVLGSGNTIYF
TGTGCCTGGAGTGTACTCGGGTCTGGAAACACCATATATTTT
>-|-|TRBJ2-3|TRBV14
CASSQAPGLLGTDTQYF
TGTGCCAGCAGCCAAGCCCCCGGACTGCTAGGAACAGATACGCAGTATTTT
>once|-|TRBJ1-3|TRBV25-1
CASSRSGQPAGNTIYF
TGTGCCAGCAGTCGTTCGGGACAACCGGCTGGAAACACCATATATTTT
>-|-|TRBJ2-7|TRBV18
CASSPRGYEQYF
TGTGCCAGCTCACCACGCGGGTACGAGCAGTACTTC
>-|-|TRBJ2-5|TRBV2
CASTPGETQYF
TGTGCCAGCACTCCAGGGGAGACCCAGTACTTC
>-|-|TRBJ2-6|TRBV5-6
CASSSRLTGANVLTF
TGTGCCAGCAGCTCGAGACTTACTGGGGCCAACGTCCTGACTTTC
>-|-|TRBJ2-3|TRBV5-1
CASSFQGRTDTQYF
TGCGCCAGCAGCTTTCAGGGGCGGACAGATACGCAGTATTTT
>-|TRBD2|TRBJ2-1|TRBV28
CASSSLGRVEQFF
TGTGCCAGCAGTTCACTCGGGAGGGTCGAGCAGTTCTTC
>-|TRBD2|TRBJ2-1|TRBV6-6
CASSPPGGSLNEQFF
TGTGCCAGCAGCCCACCCGGCGGGAGTCTCAATGAGCAGTTCTTC
>-|TRBD2|TRBJ2-5|TRBV25-1
CASSEWAGGRETQYF
TGTGCCAGCAGTGAATGGGCGGGGGGTAGGGAGACCCAGTACTTC
>-|TRBD1|TRBJ1-5|TRBV19
CASRYRGLEQPQHF
TGTGCCAGTAGGTACAGGGGGCTGGAACAGCCCCAGCATTTT
>-|-|TRBJ2-1|TRBV7-2
CASSLVSGPSEQFF
TGTGCCAGCAGCTTAGTTAGCGGCCCATCAGAGCAGTTCTTC
>-|-|TRBJ2-5|TRBV29-1
CSVGVVGNWETQYF
TGCAGCGTCGGCGTCGTCGGGAATTGGGAGACCCAGTACTTC
>-|TRBD2|TRBJ2-5|TRBV28
CASSHGTSGKETQYF
TGTGCCAGCAGCCACGGAACTAGCGGGAAGGAGACCCAGTACTTC
>-|-|TRBJ1-4|TRBV6-5
CASSRSPTNEKLFF
TGTGCCAGCAGTCGGTCCCCAACTAATGAAAAACTGTTTTTT
>few|-|TRBJ1-1|TRBV29-1
CSVVRGSLNTEAFF
TGCAGCGTTGTTCGCGGCAGCCTAAACACTGAAGCTTTCTTT
>once|-|TRBJ1-2|TRBV2
CASSEALPRQKNYGYTF
TGTGCCAGCAGTGAAGCCCTTCCCAGGCAGAAGAACTATGGCTACACCTTC
>-|TRBD2|TRBJ2-5|TRBV5-1
CASKELAGETQYF
TGCGCCAGCAAAGAACTAGCGGGGGAGACCCAGTACTTC
>-|TRBD1|TRBJ2-1|TRBV28
CASSIRDSIYNEQFF
TGTGCCAGCAGTATCCGGGACAGTATCTACAATGAGCAGTTCTTC
>-|-|TRBJ2-3|TRBV28
CASSTSTGFNWYF
-
>-|TRBD1|TRBJ2-1|TRBV29-1
CSVGGQGAYNEQFF
TGCAGCGTGGGAGGACAGGGCGCCTACAATGAGCAGTTCTTC
>-|TRBD1|TRBJ1-2|TRBV6-6
CASSYPARQGNYGYTF
TGTGCCAGCAGTTACCCCGCAAGACAGGGGAACTATGGCTACACCTTC
>once|TRBD1|TRBJ2-1|TRBV29-1
CSGKPGQFNNEQFF
TGCAGCGGGAAGCCGGGACAGTTCAACAATGAGCAGTTCTTC
>once|-|TRBJ2-7|TRBV30
CAWAQGREVLDEQYF
TGTGCCTGGGCCCAGGGCAGGGAGGTCCTGGACGAGCAGTACTTC
>-|TRBD1|TRBJ1-1|TRBV19
CASSRPDRAAEAFF
TGTGCCAGTAGTCGCCCGGACAGGGCGGCTGAAGCTTTCTTT
>-|-|TRBJ2-3|TRBV25-1
CASSEQLLGLDTQYF
TGTGCCAGCAGTGAACAGTTACTAGGCCTTGATACGCAGTATTTT
>-|TRBD1|TRBJ2-1|TRBV11-2
CASSYRGRVTDNEQFF
TGTGCCAGCAGCTACAGGGGGCGAGTTACTGACAATGAGCAGTTCTTC
>-|-|TRBJ2-5|TRBV11-1
CASSPAERSGTQYF
TGTGCCAGCAGCCCAGCGGAAAGGTCAGGGACCCAGTACTTC
>-|TRBD2|TRBJ2-1|TRBV7-8
CASSFRLAGERGNEQFF
TGTGCCAGCAGCTTTCGACTAGCGGGAGAGCGGGGCAATGAGCAGTTCTTC
>once|-|TRBJ2-3|TRBV5-4
CASSLVRGSTDTQYF
TGTGCCAGCAGCTTGGTTCGGGGAAGCACAGATACGCAGTATTTT
>-|TRBD1|TRBJ2-7|TRBV14
CASSQLGTGDYEQYF
TGTGCCAGCAGCCAACTTGGGACAGGGGACTACGAGCAGTACTTC
>few|-|TRBJ1-6|TRBV6-5
CASSYSYRVSSPLHF
TGTGCCAGCAGTTACTCTTACAGGGTATCCTCACCCCTCCACTTT
>-|-|TRBJ2-2|TRBV9
CASSVDTGSLYTGELFF
TGTGCCAGCAGCGTAGACACAGGAAGTCTGTACACCGGGGAGCTGTTTTTT
>-|-|TRBJ2-2|TRBV27
CASSTTLGLRGTGELFF
TGTGCCAGCAGTACAACCCTGGGGCTAAGGGGCACCGGGGAGCTGTTTTTT
>once|-|TRBJ1-4|TRBV6-1
CASRLFVTNEKLFF
TGTGCCAGCCGACTGTTCGTAACTAATGAAAAACTGTTTTTT
>-|-|TRBJ2-3|TRBV19
CASTPGHQSDTQYF
TGTGCCAGTACCCCGGGACATCAGTCAGATACGCAGTATTTT
>-|-|TRBJ1-3|TRBV7-9
CASSDTGYSGNTIYF
TGTGCCAGCAGCGATACGGGGTACTCTGGAAACACCATATATTTT
>-|-|TRBJ2-3|TRBV28
CASSPPGFTDTQYF
TGTGCCAGCAGTCCTCCGGGGTTTACAGATACGCAGTATTTT
>-|-|TRBJ2-1|TRBV6-1
CASSGTAYNEQFF
TGTGCCAGCAGCGGGACTGCCTACAATGAGCAGTTCTTC
>-|TRBD1|TRBJ2-2|TRBV29-1
CSVGDRQDTGELFF
TGCAGCGTTGGGGACAGGCAAGACACCGGGGAGCTGTTTTTT
>-|-|TRBJ1-3|TRBV12-5
CASGLVHIYAGNTIYF
TGTGCTAGTGGTTTGGTCCACATTTACGCTGGAAACACCATATATTTT
>few|-|TRBJ1-2|TRBV30
CAWSVAYDGRGYGYTF
TGTGCCTGGAGTGTTGCCTACGACGGACGGGGCTATGGCTACACCTTC
>few|TRBD1|TRBJ1-4|TRBV28
CASSSADRGNEKLFF
TGTGCCAGCAGTTCCGCGGACAGGGGGAATGAAAAACTGTTTTTT
>-|-|TRBJ2-5|TRBV7-3
CASSLNGRVWETQYF
TGTGCCAGCAGCTTAAATGGCAGGGTTTGGGAGACCCAGTACTTC
>-|TRBD1|TRBJ2-2|TRBV5-1
CASSLRTGVANTGELFF
TGCGCCAGCAGCTTGCGGACAGGGGTTGCAAACACCGGGGAGCTGTTTTTT
>-|-|TRBJ2-2|TRBV11-3
CASSYRDTGELFF
TGTGCCAGCAGCTACAGGGACACCGGGGAGCTGTTTTTT
>-|TRBD2|TRBJ2-7|TRBV10-1
CASPGQVKREAWGPYEQYF
TGCGCCAGTCCGGGACAAGTTAAGCGGGAGGCTTGGGGACCCTACGAGCAGTACTTC
>-|-|TRBJ1-2|TRBV19
CASSIAGRMMDYGYTF
TGTGCCAGTAGTATTGCCGGGAGAATGATGGACTATGGCTACACCTTC
>once|TRBD2|TRBJ2-7|TRBV14
CASSQGRTSGAYEQYF
TGTGCCAGCAGCCAAGGTAGAACTAGCGGAGCCTACGAGCAGTACTTC
>-|-|TRBJ2-3|TRBV11-2
CASSHLGWKGGTDTQYF
TGTGCCAGCAGCCATCTGGGGTGGAAAGGGGGCACAGATACGCAGTATTTT
>-|TRBD2|TRBJ2-5|TRBV12-5
CASGRRLAGGPQETQYF
TGTGCTAGTGGCCGAAGGCTAGCGGGAGGCCCCCAAGAGACCCAGTACTTC
>-|-|TRBJ1-2|TRBV20-1
CSTGSLGGYTF
TGCAGTACAGGGTCCCTGGGTGGCTACACCTTC